The TCR beta chain under discussion was sequenced for a study of T cell changes during pregnancy in multiple sclerosis (dated by TCRdb to about 2019). With regard to the full study: The study looked at changes in the T cell repertoire across pregnancy in women with multiple sclerosis.

About this clone itself: What this receptor recognizes is not known. No much larger clonotype is one base removed from it; base qualities were not supplied.

Preparation of the library involved the immunoSEQ multiplex PCR assay. TCRdb took over this immuneACCESS table, retaining in-frame rearrangements with V and J assigned. Such tables are incomplete; in checked studies, under half of the missing clones stem from an unresolved V gene, and the remainder is unexplained. Here the sample has about 87,000 clones; over 85% occur a single time. In total, the top ten clones hold about 1.4% of the sample. Deletion took 6 bases off V and 4 bases off J, with a span of 16 bases between the germline ends. From its cysteine to its phenylalanine, the CDR3 spans 14 amino acids. Just the 42-base CDR3 DNA is kept, in frame starting at base 1. Looking up the germline V gene yields CDR1 MNHNS and CDR2 SASEGT.

This receptor chain uses TRBV6-1 and TRBJ2-7, and perhaps TRBD2 as D gene, on 5 matching bases. Sample: peripheral blood, taken in the third trimester of pregnancy. This clonotype was sampled from a female donor in good health, enrolled as a control in a pregnancy study. The CDR3 region has the sequence CASRLVAILYEQYF. The sequence in DNA is TGTGCCAGCAGGTTGGTAGCGATTCTATACGAGCAGTACTTC.